This T cell receptor beta chain derives from a study of metastatic and nonmetastatic thyroid tumors. Study at large: Across blood and tumor or nodule tissue, repertoires from malignant and benign thyroid patients were compared with one another.

This clone was counted many times. Its antigen remains unknown. At the DNA level, this CDR3 is encoded by other sequences in the same sample as well. Germline V gene sequence: CDR1 MNHNS, CDR2 SASEGT. The CDR3 covers 15 residues. Trimming took 1 base from V and 5 from J; bases not matched to a gene: 4. Before thyroid surgery, none of the patients had received any treatment. Regarding the study as a whole: In both blood and tumor samples, TCR beta diversity was reported significantly higher for malignant than benign nodules.

In the study's own analysis: The study built a papillary thyroid cancer distant-metastasis classifier from CDR3 differences across clinicopathological groups. From the PCR reads, TCRdb re-called clones with MiXCR. These V and J calls rely on TCRdb rather than the paper's analysis. The table includes about 69,000 clones, 11% to 15% detected once. Sequencing was carried out using blood. The sequence was obtained from a male donor with papillary thyroid cancer or a benign thyroid nodule (not recorded which). Some clones in this sample may be carry-over from other donors' samples. The V and J genes are TRBV6-1 and TRBJ1-5, with 8 positions matching TRBD1. The CDR3: CASSEVSGGHQPQHF. The CDR3 DNA is TGTGCCAGCAGTGAAGTTTCAGGGGGCCATCAGCCCCAGCATTTT.